This T cell receptor beta chain appears in the sequencing data of a study of beta chain features in type 1 diabetes. Overall study context: Sorted cells, some 98,000,000 in number, were examined across all samples.

This clone was counted between two and nine times. The antigen is undetermined. Reverse transcribing all isolated RNA meant expressed TCRB transcripts were sequenced. Some 4 million reads on average were seen across naive, central memory and regulatory T cell samples. The method was immunoSEQ multiplex PCR; TCRdb's version includes in-frame clones alone and lacks a portion of them. This table has hundreds of thousands of clones, about an eighth appearing once. Once sorted, every population was more than 95% pure. Study-level results: Patients' naive, central memory and Treg TCRB repertoires seemed closer to one another than those of healthy donors. Moderately but significantly shorter TCRB CDR3s were found in Type 1 diabetes patients in all four CD4+ subsets.

Germline lookup yields CDR1 SQVTM and CDR2 ANQGSEA. The CDR3 sequence is 14 residues long. Trimming pared 4 bases from V and 3 bases from J, leaving 14 bases between. The receptor comes from a man younger than 30 with type 1 diabetes. This chain joins TRBV29-1 and TRBJ2-3, with D possibly being TRBD1 or TRBD2 (5 bases each). Source material: naive CD4+ T cells from blood. CDR3 in DNA: TGCAGCGTTGTGGGACCGTCAAAAACAGATACGCAGTATTTT. Amino acid sequence: CSVVGPSKTDTQYF.